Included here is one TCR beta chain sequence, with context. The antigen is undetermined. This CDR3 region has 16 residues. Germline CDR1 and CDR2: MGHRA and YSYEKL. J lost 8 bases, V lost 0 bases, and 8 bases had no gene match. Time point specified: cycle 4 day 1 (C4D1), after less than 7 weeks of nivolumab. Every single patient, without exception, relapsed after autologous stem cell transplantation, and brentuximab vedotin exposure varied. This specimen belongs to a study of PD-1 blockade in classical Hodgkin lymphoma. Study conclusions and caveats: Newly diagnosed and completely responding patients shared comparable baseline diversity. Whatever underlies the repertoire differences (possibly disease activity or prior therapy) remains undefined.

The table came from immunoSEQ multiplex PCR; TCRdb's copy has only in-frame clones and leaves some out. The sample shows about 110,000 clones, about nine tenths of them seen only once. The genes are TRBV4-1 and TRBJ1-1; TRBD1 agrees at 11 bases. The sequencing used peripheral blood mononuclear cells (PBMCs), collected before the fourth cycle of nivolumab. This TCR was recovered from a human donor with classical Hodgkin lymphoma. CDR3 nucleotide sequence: TGCGCCAGCAGCCAAGAGTGGGACAGGGGGTCAACCGAAGCTTTCTTT. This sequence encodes CASSQEWDRGSTEAFF.